These T cell receptor beta chains were read from a single sample in a study of blood T cell repertoires in COVID-19. The repertoire was sequenced with immunoSEQ multiplex PCR; TCRdb's copy has only in-frame clones and lacks some. The sample lists 400,000 to 550,000 clones, roughly 91% occurring once. What was sequenced was peripheral blood. These receptors were collected from a woman aged 25 to 45 with acute or convalescent COVID-19. Each CDR3 is given with its conserved first and last residue. D genes are given only for firm matches. Size tells how often a clone was seen (once, few, many) or the class of an expanded clone, and some rows leave it out.

v_call: TRBV11-2; j_call: TRBJ2-1; clone_size: .; d_call: TRBD2; cdr3_nt: TGTGCCAGCAGCCCTCGGACTAGGACCTACAATGAGCAGTTCTTC; cdr3_aa: CASSPRTRTYNEQFF
v_call: TRBV4-1; j_call: TRBJ2-5; clone_size: .; d_call: TRBD2; cdr3_nt: TGCGCCAGCAGCCGGACCGGGGGGGCCGGCGAGACCCAGTACTTC; cdr3_aa: CASSRTGGAGETQYF
v_call: TRBV7-9; j_call: TRBJ1-2; clone_size: few; d_call: .; cdr3_nt: TGTGCCACTCAGCCGGGGGGCACCTTC; cdr3_aa: CATQPGGTF
v_call: TRBV15; j_call: TRBJ2-7; clone_size: .; d_call: .; cdr3_nt: TGTGCCACCAGCAGCCAGGGTGGGGACGAGCAGTACTTC; cdr3_aa: CATSSQGGDEQYF
v_call: TRBV2; j_call: TRBJ2-7; clone_size: .; d_call: TRBD2; cdr3_nt: TGTGCCAGCAGCGCTTCCGGGGGGATCTACGAGCAGTACTTC; cdr3_aa: CASSASGGIYEQYF
v_call: TRBV6-2/TRBV6-3; j_call: TRBJ1-5; clone_size: once; d_call: .; cdr3_nt: TGTGCCAGCAGTTATCCAGGGGCGGGTCAGCCCCAGCATTTT; cdr3_aa: CASSYPGAGQPQHF
v_call: TRBV2; j_call: TRBJ2-4; clone_size: .; d_call: .; cdr3_nt: TGTGCCAGCAGTGAACGGGGGAGCAAAAACATTCAGTACTTC; cdr3_aa: CASSERGSKNIQYF
v_call: TRBV4-2; j_call: TRBJ1-2; clone_size: .; d_call: .; cdr3_nt: TGTGCCAGCAGCCCCTCGGGAGGGGGTGGCTACACCTTC; cdr3_aa: CASSPSGGGGYTF
v_call: TRBV30; j_call: TRBJ2-1; clone_size: .; d_call: TRBD2; cdr3_nt: TGTGCCTGGAAACTGTGGCGGGGGGCTAACAATGAGCAGTTCTTC; cdr3_aa: CAWKLWRGANNEQFF
v_call: TRBV30; j_call: TRBJ1-2; clone_size: few; d_call: .; cdr3_nt: TGTGCCTGGAGTAGGAGGGTCGGTTACTATGGCTACACCTTC; cdr3_aa: CAWSRRVGYYGYTF
v_call: TRBV7-9; j_call: TRBJ2-6; clone_size: once; d_call: .; cdr3_nt: TGTGCCAGCAGCCCGAGGCAGGGGTATGCTTCCGGGGCCAACGTCCTGACTTTC; cdr3_aa: CASSPRQGYASGANVLTF
v_call: TRBV3-1/TRBV3-2; j_call: TRBJ2-7; clone_size: .; d_call: .; cdr3_nt: TGTGCCAGCAGCCAAGATATCGGACAAGCTTACGAGCAGTACTTC; cdr3_aa: CASSQDIGQAYEQYF
v_call: TRBV3-1/TRBV3-2; j_call: TRBJ2-5; clone_size: .; d_call: .; cdr3_nt: TGTGCCAGCAGCCAAAGGGGTGTTGAGACCCAGTACTTC; cdr3_aa: CASSQRGVETQYF
v_call: TRBV20-1; j_call: TRBJ2-1; clone_size: .; d_call: TRBD2; cdr3_nt: TGCAGTGCTAGTATCTGGCGGGGGGGTTGGAATGAGCAGTTCTTC; cdr3_aa: CSASIWRGGWNEQFF
v_call: TRBV3-1/TRBV3-2; j_call: TRBJ2-5; clone_size: .; d_call: TRBD2; cdr3_nt: TGTGCCAGCAGCCAGAGGGAGACTAGCGGGGGTAAAGAGACCCAGTACTTC; cdr3_aa: CASSQRETSGGKETQYF
v_call: TRBV15; j_call: TRBJ1-2; clone_size: .; d_call: .; cdr3_nt: TGTGCCACGCTGACAGCCACTAACTATGGCTACACCTTC; cdr3_aa: CATLTATNYGYTF
v_call: TRBV9; j_call: TRBJ1-4; clone_size: .; d_call: .; cdr3_nt: TGTGCCAGCAGCGTAGCCCAGGGTGGTGAAAAACTGTTTTTT; cdr3_aa: CASSVAQGGEKLFF
v_call: TRBV12-3/TRBV12-4; j_call: TRBJ1-1; clone_size: .; d_call: .; cdr3_nt: TGTGCCAGCAGGCTGGATGGTAGCGCTGAAGCTTTCTTT; cdr3_aa: CASRLDGSAEAFF
v_call: TRBV19; j_call: TRBJ2-7; clone_size: .; d_call: TRBD1; cdr3_nt: TGTGCCAGTAGTAGCCAGGACAGGGCAACCTACGAGCAGTACTTC; cdr3_aa: CASSSQDRATYEQYF
v_call: TRBV2; j_call: TRBJ2-3; clone_size: .; d_call: TRBD2; cdr3_nt: TGTGCCAGCAGTGGACTAGCGGGGCCAGATACGCAGTATTTT; cdr3_aa: CASSGLAGPDTQYF
v_call: TRBV5-4; j_call: TRBJ2-7; clone_size: .; d_call: TRBD1; cdr3_nt: TGTGCCAGCAGCCCCCATGGACAGGGGGGCTACGAGCAGTACTTC; cdr3_aa: CASSPHGQGGYEQYF
v_call: TRBV11-3; j_call: TRBJ2-2; clone_size: .; d_call: .; cdr3_nt: TGTGCCAGCAGCTTCCCCAGGGGGAACACCGGGGAGCTGTTTTTT; cdr3_aa: CASSFPRGNTGELFF
v_call: TRBV3-1/TRBV3-2; j_call: TRBJ2-7; clone_size: once; d_call: .; cdr3_nt: TGTGCCAGCAGCCTCAGGACCTACGAGCAGTACTTC; cdr3_aa: CASSLRTYEQYF
v_call: TRBV19; j_call: TRBJ1-2; clone_size: .; d_call: .; cdr3_nt: TGTGCCAGTAGTACCTCCAGGGGTTTGGGCTATGGCTACACCTTC; cdr3_aa: CASSTSRGLGYGYTF
v_call: TRBV7-6; j_call: TRBJ1-2; clone_size: once; d_call: .; cdr3_nt: TGTGCCAGCAGTCTCTATGGCTACACCTTC; cdr3_aa: CASSLYGYTF
v_call: TRBV7-9; j_call: TRBJ1-2; clone_size: few; d_call: .; cdr3_nt: TGTGCCAGCAGCCAAGGACAGACCTATGGCTACACCTTC; cdr3_aa: CASSQGQTYGYTF
v_call: TRBV5-1; j_call: TRBJ1-2; clone_size: .; d_call: .; cdr3_nt: TGCGCCAGCAGCTCCCCGACAGAAGGGAACTATGGCTACACCTTC; cdr3_aa: CASSSPTEGNYGYTF
v_call: TRBV28; j_call: TRBJ2-7; clone_size: .; d_call: .; cdr3_nt: TGTGCCAGCAGTACCGGGACTCTAACATCCTACGAGCAGTACTTC; cdr3_aa: CASSTGTLTSYEQYF
v_call: TRBV19; j_call: TRBJ1-3; clone_size: once; d_call: TRBD1; cdr3_nt: TGTGCCAGTAGTATGGACAGGACGGGAGGAAACACCATATATTTT; cdr3_aa: CASSMDRTGGNTIYF
v_call: TRBV9; j_call: TRBJ1-2; clone_size: .; d_call: .; cdr3_nt: TGTGCCAGCAGCGGCGGAGGAGAACACACCTTC; cdr3_aa: CASSGGGEHTF
v_call: TRBV3-1/TRBV3-2; j_call: TRBJ1-5; clone_size: .; d_call: .; cdr3_nt: TGTGCCAGCAGCCAAGCGCAACAGAGCAATCAGCCCCAGCATTTT; cdr3_aa: CASSQAQQSNQPQHF